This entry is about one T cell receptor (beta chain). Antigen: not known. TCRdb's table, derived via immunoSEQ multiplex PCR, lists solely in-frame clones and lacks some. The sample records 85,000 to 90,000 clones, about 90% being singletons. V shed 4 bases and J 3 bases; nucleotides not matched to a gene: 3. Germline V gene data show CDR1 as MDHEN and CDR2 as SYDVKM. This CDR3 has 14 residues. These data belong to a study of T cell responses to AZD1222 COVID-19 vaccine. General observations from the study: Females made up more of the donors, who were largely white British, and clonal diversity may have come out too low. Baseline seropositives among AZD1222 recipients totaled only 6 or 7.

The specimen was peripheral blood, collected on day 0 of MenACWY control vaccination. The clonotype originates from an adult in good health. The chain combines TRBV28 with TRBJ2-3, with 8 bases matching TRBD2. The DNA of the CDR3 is TGTGCCAGCAGTTCGGGGGGGCTGACAGATACGCAGTATTTT. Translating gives CASSSGGLTDTQYF. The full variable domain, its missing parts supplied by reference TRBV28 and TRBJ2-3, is DVKVTQSSRYLVKRTGEKVFLECVQDMDHENMFWYRQDPGLGLRLIYFSYDVKMKEKGDIPEGYSVSREKKERFSLILESASTNQTSMYLCASSSGGLTDTQYFGPGTRLTVL.